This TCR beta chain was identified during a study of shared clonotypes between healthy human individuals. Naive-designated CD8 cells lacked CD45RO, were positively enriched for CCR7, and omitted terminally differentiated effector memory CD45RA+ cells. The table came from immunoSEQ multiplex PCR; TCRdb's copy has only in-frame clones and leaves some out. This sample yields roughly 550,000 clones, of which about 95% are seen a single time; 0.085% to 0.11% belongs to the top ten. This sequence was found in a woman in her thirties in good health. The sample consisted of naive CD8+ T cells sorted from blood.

The CDR3 coding sequence is TGTGCCAGCAGCTCGACCGGTTCGAACACCGGGGAGCTGTTTTTT. As protein: CASSSTGSNTGELFF. This chain connects TRBV9 to TRBJ2-2; unclear D gene. Trimming took off 4 bases at V and 0 bases at J, with 10 bases between the two ends. This CDR3 has 15 residues. In germline, CDR1 is SGDLS, CDR2 YYNGEE.